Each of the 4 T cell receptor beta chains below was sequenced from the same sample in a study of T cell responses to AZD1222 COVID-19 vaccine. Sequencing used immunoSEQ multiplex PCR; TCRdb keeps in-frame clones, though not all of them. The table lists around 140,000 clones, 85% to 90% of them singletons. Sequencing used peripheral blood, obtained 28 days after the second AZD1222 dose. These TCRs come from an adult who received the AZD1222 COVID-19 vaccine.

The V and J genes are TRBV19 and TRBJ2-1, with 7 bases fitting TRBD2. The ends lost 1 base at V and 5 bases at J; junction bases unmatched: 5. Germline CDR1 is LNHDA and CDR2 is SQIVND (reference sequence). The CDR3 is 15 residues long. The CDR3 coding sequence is TGTGCCAGTAGTATAGGAGTGGGGGGGAACAATGAGCAGTTCTTC. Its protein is CASSIGVGGNNEQFF.

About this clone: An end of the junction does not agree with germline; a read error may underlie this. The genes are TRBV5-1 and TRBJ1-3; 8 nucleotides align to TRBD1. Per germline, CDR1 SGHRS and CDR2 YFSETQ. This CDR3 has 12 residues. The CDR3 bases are TGCGCCAGCAGCACTGGGACAGGCGAAAGTAGTTTT. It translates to CASSTGTGESSF. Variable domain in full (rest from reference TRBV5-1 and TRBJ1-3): KAGVTQTPRYLIKTRGQQVTLSCSPISGHRSVSWYQQTPGQGLQFLFEYFSETQRNKGNFPGRFSGRQFSNSRSEMNVSTLELGDSALYLCASSTGTGESSFGEGSWLTVV.

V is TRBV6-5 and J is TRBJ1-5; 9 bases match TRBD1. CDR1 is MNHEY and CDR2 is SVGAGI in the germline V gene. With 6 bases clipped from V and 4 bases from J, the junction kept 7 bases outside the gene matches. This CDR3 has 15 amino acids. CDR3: CASSPRTGENQPQHF. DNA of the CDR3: TGTGCCAGCAGCCCCCGGACAGGGGAAAATCAGCCCCAGCATTTT.

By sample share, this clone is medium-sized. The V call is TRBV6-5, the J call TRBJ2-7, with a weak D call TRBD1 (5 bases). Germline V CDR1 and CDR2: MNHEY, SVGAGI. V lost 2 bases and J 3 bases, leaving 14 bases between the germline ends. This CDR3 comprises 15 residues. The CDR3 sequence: CASSYSRGRLYEQYF. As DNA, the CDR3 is TGTGCCAGCAGTTACAGTAGGGGCCGCCTCTACGAGCAGTACTTC.